Listed here are 30 T cell receptor beta chains from one sample, sequenced in a study of shared T cell receptors in the human thymus. Profiled with immunoSEQ multiplex PCR; TCRdb holds only in-frame clones, not every one. The sample consists of hundreds of thousands of clones, about 87% of them appearing once. These data were also filed under a second study, of human thymus T cells.

Sequencing was done on a sample of thymocytes. The origin of the receptors is a boy younger than two with a congenital heart defect.

This chain connects TRBV18 to TRBJ2-3, with D maybe TRBD1 (6 bases). Germline CDR1 and CDR2: KGHSH and LQKENI. This CDR3 is 15 amino acids long. V was shortened by 5 bases and J by 6 bases, with 18 bases between the two germline ends. Written as DNA, the CDR3 is TGTGCCAGCTCAGCCCGACACCAAAGGGGGGATACGCAGTATTTT. This gives the protein CASSARHQRGDTQYF.

This CDR3 reads CASSIRDRTYEQYF. CDR3 nucleotide sequence: TGTGCCAGCAGTATCCGGGACAGGACATACGAGCAGTACTTC. The rearrangement links TRBV27 to TRBJ2-7, with 8 bases fitting TRBD1. The CDR3 extends over 14 amino acids. The V gene's germline CDR1 is MNHEY and CDR2 SMNVEV (reference sequence). V gave up 5 bases and J gave up 4 bases; unmatched junction bases: 7.

The rearrangement joins TRBV11-2 to TRBJ1-6; 7 bases map to TRBD1. Trimming removed 5 bases from V and 8 bases from J; junction bases left unmatched: 9. The germline CDR1 and CDR2 sequences are SGHAT and FQNNGV. CDR3 length: 15 residues. The CDR3 sequence is CASSPLGTAHSPLHF. CDR3 bases: TGTGCCAGCAGCCCGTTGGGGACAGCACATTCACCCCTCCACTTT.

The rearrangement joins TRBV5-4 to TRBJ2-2; a weak D match, TRBD2 (5 bases). The V end was cut by 0 bases, the J end by 0 bases, with 12 bases between. There are 17 residues in the CDR3. CDR1 SGHNT and CDR2 YYREEE come from the germline V gene (reference sequence). For the CDR3, the DNA is TGTGCCAGCAGCTTGGGGGTGTTGGAGGCGAACACCGGGGAGCTGTTTTTT. As protein: CASSLGVLEANTGELFF. Full variable domain (rest looked up from reference TRBV5-4 and TRBJ2-2): ETGVTQSPTHLIKTRGQQVTLRCSSQSGHNTVSWYQQALGQGPQFIFQYYREEENGRGNFPPRFSGLQFPNYSSELNVNALELDDSALYLCASSLGVLEANTGELFFGEGSRLTVL.

V gene TRBV11-2 combines with J gene TRBJ2-7; 8 nucleotides align to TRBD2. Germline trimming cut 4 bases from V and 3 bases from J; bases unmatched to any gene: 8. Germline assignment: CDR1 SGHAT and CDR2 FQNNGV. The length of the CDR3 is 15 residues. Written as DNA, the CDR3 is TGTGCCAGCAGCTCCGCCCCCGGGACTAGCTACGAGCAGTACTTC. It specifies CASSSAPGTSYEQYF.

This clone showed up just once. The V call is TRBV5-6, the J call TRBJ1-4; D is perhaps TRBD1 (6 bases). Trimming stripped 1 base from V and 0 bases from J, with 16 bases between. CDR1 SGHDT and CDR2 YYEEEE come from the germline V gene. This CDR3 region has 18 residues. The CDR3 coding sequence is TGTGCCAGCAGCTTGTCATTGGGGGGGCTTGCAACTAATGAAAAACTGTTTTTT. This encodes CASSLSLGGLATNEKLFF.

The V and J genes are TRBV9 and TRBJ2-5; 7 nucleotides match TRBD2. Per the germline V gene, CDR1 is SGDLS and CDR2 is YYNGEE. V lost 6 bases, J lost 5 bases, and 13 bases stayed unmatched. The CDR3 extends over 15 amino acids. CDR3 amino acids: CASTRGGLQLETQYF. In nucleotides, the CDR3 is TGTGCCAGCACCCGTGGGGGACTACAATTGGAGACCCAGTACTTC.

V is TRBV12-5 and J is TRBJ2-7; 8 bases are shared with TRBD1. CDR1 LGHNT and CDR2 FRNRAP come from the germline V gene. V dropped 7 bases and J dropped 3; count of bases not matched to a gene: 11. The CDR3 loop spans 15 amino acids. CDR3: CASASEAGGYYEQYF. The DNA for the CDR3 is TGTGCTAGTGCCTCAGAGGCAGGGGGCTACTACGAGCAGTACTTC.

The gene calls are TRBV7-6 and TRBJ2-7; 8 bases are shared with TRBD2. Germline V gene sequence: CDR1 SGHVS, CDR2 FNYEAQ. The CDR3 is 16 amino acids. V was clipped by 1 base and J by 3 bases; unmatched bases: 8. For the CDR3, the DNA is TGTGCCAGCAGCTTAGATCCGCTAGCGGGTCGCTACGAGCAGTACTTC. Its translation is CASSLDPLAGRYEQYF.

The genes are TRBV7-9 and TRBJ1-2; D not resolved. Trimming cost V 5 bases and J 4 bases, with 17 bases left between them. Germline CDR1 reads SEHNR; CDR2 reads FQNEAQ (reference sequence). This CDR3 has 15 amino acids. The CDR3 is CASSTEVPVVYGYTF. Here the CDR3 DNA reads TGTGCCAGCAGCACAGAAGTCCCAGTCGTCTATGGCTACACCTTC.

The count of this clone is one. The V and J genes are TRBV7-2 and TRBJ2-1, with D possibly being TRBD2 (5 bases). The germline V and J ends were trimmed by 5 bases and 10 bases, with 27 bases remaining between them. Looked up from germline, CDR1 is SGHTA and CDR2 is FQGNSA. The CDR3 is 17 amino acids. The CDR3 DNA sequence: TGTGCCAGCAGCCCACAAGCGGCCCGAACGCCGGGATCAGAGCAGTTCTTC. As protein: CASSPQAARTPGSEQFF.

The chain couples TRBV5-6 to TRBJ1-4, with a tentative D call TRBD1 (5 bases). Germline V gene sequence: CDR1 SGHDT, CDR2 YYEEEE. Trimming took off 3 bases at V and 3 bases at J, with 12 bases between the two ends. The CDR3 has 15 residues. Here the CDR3 reads CASSSRTTPNEKLFF. The CDR3 region has the DNA TGTGCCAGCAGCTCGAGGACAACCCCTAATGAAAAACTGTTTTTT.

This chain uses TRBV27 with TRBJ2-3, with D hard to call. Germline values: CDR1 MNHEY, CDR2 SMNVEV (reference sequence). The CDR3 runs 13 residues. The V gene lost 4 bases and the J gene lost 1 base, with 6 bases spanning the gap. The CDR3 is CASSSRGTDTQYF. The CDR3 bases are TGTGCCAGCAGTTCACGAGGCACAGATACGCAGTATTTT.

The chain links TRBV4-1 to TRBJ2-7; 10 positions match TRBD1. The length of the CDR3 is 15 residues. CDR1 and CDR2 from the germline V gene are MGHRA and YSYEKL. V was pared by 5 bases and J by 5 bases, with 9 bases of the junction left unmatched. The DNA of the CDR3 is TGCGCCAGCAGCTCAAACCGGGACAGGGGTGACGAGCAGTACTTC. Residues: CASSSNRDRGDEQYF.

This clone showed up just once. In the same sample, other DNA sequences code for this CDR3. The J gene is TRBJ2-7, the V gene TRBV5-1, with D possibly TRBD1 on 5 matching bases. This CDR3 has 16 residues. Trimming removed 0 bases from V and 3 bases from J, with 16 bases in between. The germline CDR1 and CDR2 sequences are SGHRS and YFSETQ. CDR3 protein: CASSLEKGQGNYEQYF. CDR3 nucleotides: TGCGCCAGCAGCTTGGAAAAGGGGCAGGGAAACTACGAGCAGTACTTC.

The chain has TRBV15 and TRBJ1-5; no reliable D call. Trimming took off 4 bases at V and 1 base at J, with 17 bases between the two ends. This CDR3 is built from 17 residues. Germline V lookup: CDR1 LNHNV, CDR2 YYDKDF (reference sequence). The CDR3 nucleotides read TGTGCCACCAGCACCACGCTGTTGTCGGGAAGCAATCAGCCCCAGCATTTT. Protein: CATSTTLLSGSNQPQHF. Combining the CDR3 with reference TRBV15 and TRBJ1-5 gives the whole variable domain DAMVIQNPRYQVTQFGKPVTLSCSQTLNHNVMYWYQQKSSQAPKLLFHYYDKDFNNEADTPDNFQSRRPNTSFCFLDIRSPGLGDTAMYLCATSTTLLSGSNQPQHFGDGTRLSIL.

The V gene is TRBV28, the J gene TRBJ2-7; no clear D. The ends were cut back, 5 bases at V and 0 bases at J, with 17 bases in the middle. The CDR3 totals 16 residues. Germline CDR1 reads MDHEN; CDR2 reads SYDVKM. CDR3 coding DNA: TGTGCCAGCAGTCCCAACCGCGAAGCTGACTCCTACGAGCAGTACTTC. Protein product: CASSPNREADSYEQYF.

The V call is TRBV27, the J call TRBJ2-5, with D tentatively TRBD1 (6 bases). In germline, CDR1 is MNHEY, CDR2 SMNVEV (reference sequence). Trimming pared 4 bases from V and 5 bases from J, leaving 17 bases between. The CDR3 sequence is 15 residues long. The CDR3 DNA sequence: TGTGCCAGCAGTTCACACAAAACAGGGACGGAGACCCAGTACTTC. Encoded protein: CASSSHKTGTETQYF.

This chain links TRBV10-3 with TRBJ1-5; D gene uncertain. The V end lost 3 bases, the J end lost 6 bases, and 12 bases lay between the germline ends. The CDR3 is 14 amino acids. Germline-derived CDR1 and CDR2 are ENHRY and SYGVKD. CDR3 loop: CAISEGRMIQPQHF. In DNA, the CDR3 is TGTGCCATCAGTGAAGGGAGAATGATTCAGCCCCAGCATTTT.

The chain joins TRBV19 to TRBJ1-1; 7 bases map to TRBD1. The CDR3 is made up of 16 amino acids. Germline loops: CDR1 LNHDA, CDR2 SQIVND (reference sequence). Trimming at V came to 0 bases and at J to 0 bases, leaving 4 bases not matched to a gene. The CDR3 nucleotides are TGTGCCAGTAGTATAGAGGGACAGCTCATGAACACTGAAGCTTTCTTT. Its protein product is CASSIEGQLMNTEAFF.

This clone showed up just once. This chain uses TRBV6-5 with TRBJ2-7; 7 nucleotides match TRBD1. Unmatched junction bases numbered 7, after V lost 1 base and J lost 1 base. Germline V gene data show CDR1 as MNHEY and CDR2 as SVGAGI. This CDR3 is 16 amino acids long. The DNA for the CDR3 is TGTGCCAGCAGTTACTATGCGGACAGGTCTTCCTACGAGCAGTACTTC. This sequence encodes CASSYYADRSSYEQYF.

This chain links TRBV6-5 with TRBJ1-2, with D possibly being TRBD1 (5 bases). Trimming shortened V by 5 bases and J by 2 bases, and 12 bases separated the two germline ends. The CDR3 sequence is 14 residues long. The germline gives CDR1 MNHEY, CDR2 SVGAGI. CDR3 in DNA: TGTGCCAGCAGTGCTCATGACAGAAACTATGGCTACACCTTC. Encoded protein: CASSAHDRNYGYTF.

The chain is built from TRBV6-1 and TRBJ2-2; D may be TRBD1 (6 bases). The CDR3 sequence is 17 residues long. The V end was cut by 4 bases, the J end by 5 bases, with 20 bases between. Germline V gene sequence: CDR1 MNHNS, CDR2 SASEGT. The CDR3 DNA follows: TGTGCCAGCAGTGGCTCGGGACATTTAATTTCGACCGGGGAGCTGTTTTTT. It yields the protein CASSGSGHLISTGELFF.

The chain couples TRBV5-6 to TRBJ2-1; 7 nucleotides line up with TRBD2. Germline V CDR1 and CDR2: SGHDT, YYEEEE. There are 15 residues in the CDR3. With 4 bases clipped from V and 9 bases from J, the junction kept 13 bases outside the gene matches. CDR3 in DNA: TGTGCCAGCAGCCTCGGACTAGTTTCCCTCATTGAGCAGTTCTTC. It codes for CASSLGLVSLIEQFF. Complete variable domain (other parts from reference TRBV5-6 and TRBJ2-1): DAGVTQSPTHLIKTRGQQVTLRCSPKSGHDTVSWYQQALGQGPQFIFQYYEEEERQRGNFPDRFSGHQFPNYSSELNVNALLLGDSALYLCASSLGLVSLIEQFFGPGTRLTVL.

The table lists this clone with a count of one. V gene TRBV19 combines with J gene TRBJ2-1, with D possibly being TRBD1 (6 bases). V shed 9 bases and J shed 5 bases, with 26 bases lying between them. CDR1 LNHDA and CDR2 SQIVND come from the germline V gene (reference sequence). This CDR3 is 17 amino acids long. The CDR3 protein is CASMNLTRGGIDNEQFF. CDR3 sequence (DNA): TGTGCCAGCATGAATCTAACTAGAGGGGGAATAGACAATGAGCAGTTCTTC. Complete variable domain (other parts from reference TRBV19 and TRBJ2-1): DGGITQSPKYLFRKEGQNVTLSCEQNLNHDAMYWYRQDPGQGLRLIYYSQIVNDFQKGDIAEGYSVSREKKESFPLTVTSAQKNPTAFYLCASMNLTRGGIDNEQFFGPGTRLTVL.

Turning to this clone: Sequence at one end of the junction differs from germline and may be a read error. The gene calls are TRBV12-5 and TRBJ2-7; 7 bases map to TRBD2. The CDR3 length is 16 residues. The germline CDR1 and CDR2 sequences are LGHNT and FRNRAP. CDR3 sequence: CAIGLVGSGGGYEQYF. DNA for the CDR3: TGTGCTATTGGTTTGGTAGGGTCGGGAGGAGGTTACGAGCAGTACTTC.

The CDR3 sequence: CASSYQGRAENTGELFF. As DNA, the CDR3 is TGTGCCAGCAGCTATCAGGGGCGGGCAGAGAACACCGGGGAGCTGTTTTTT. V and J are TRBV5-5 and TRBJ2-2, with D maybe TRBD1 (6 bases). This CDR3 is built from 17 residues. V lost 3 bases to trimming and J lost 1 base, with 16 bases between them. From germline, CDR1 is SGHKS and CDR2 YYEKEE (reference sequence).

The chain couples TRBV27 to TRBJ2-2; 8 nucleotides line up with TRBD2. J was trimmed by 4 bases and V by 1 base; bases with no gene match: 5. The length of the CDR3 is 16 residues. Germline V gene data show CDR1 as MNHEY and CDR2 as SMNVEV (reference sequence). Written as DNA, the CDR3 is TGTGCCAGCAGTTTATGCGGGGGGTCGCTCACCGGGGAGCTGTTTTTT. Translated, it gives CASSLCGGSLTGELFF.

The chain uses TRBV19 and TRBJ2-1; the D is unclear. CDR3 length: 11 amino acids. V was clipped by 4 bases and J by 4 bases, with 2 bases between them. Germline values: CDR1 LNHDA, CDR2 SQIVND (reference sequence). CDR3 sequence reads: CASSTYNEQFF. DNA for the CDR3: TGTGCCAGTAGTACTTACAATGAGCAGTTCTTC.

The chain couples TRBV6-5 to TRBJ1-5; D gene uncertain. Per the germline V gene, CDR1 is MNHEY and CDR2 is SVGAGI. The CDR3 extends over 14 amino acids. The V end was cut by 2 bases, the J end by 4 bases, with 9 bases between. CDR3 sequence reads: CASSYTQTNQPQHF. For the CDR3, the DNA is TGTGCCAGCAGTTACACCCAGACAAATCAGCCCCAGCATTTT.